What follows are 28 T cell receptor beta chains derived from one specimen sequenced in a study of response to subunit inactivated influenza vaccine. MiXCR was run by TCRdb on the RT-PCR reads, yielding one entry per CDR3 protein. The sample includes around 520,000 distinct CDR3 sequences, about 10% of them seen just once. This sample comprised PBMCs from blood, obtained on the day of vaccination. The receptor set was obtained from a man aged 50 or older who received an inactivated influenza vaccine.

CDR3 protein: CATSDSGRNFYGYTF. CDR3 in DNA: TGTGCCACCAGTGACAGCGGACGGAACTTCTATGGCTACACCTTC. The chain carries TRBV24-1 and TRBJ1-2; D ambiguous. The CDR3 runs to 15 residues. The germline gives CDR1 KGHDR, CDR2 SFDVKD. V was shortened by 4 bases and J by 4 bases, with 15 bases between the two germline ends.

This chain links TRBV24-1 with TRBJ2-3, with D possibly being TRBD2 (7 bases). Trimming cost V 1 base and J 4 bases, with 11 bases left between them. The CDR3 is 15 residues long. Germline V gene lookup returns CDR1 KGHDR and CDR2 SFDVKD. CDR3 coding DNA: TGTGCCACCAGTGATTTTAGGGGGGGGGCAGATACGCAGTATTTT. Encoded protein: CATSDFRGGADTQYF.

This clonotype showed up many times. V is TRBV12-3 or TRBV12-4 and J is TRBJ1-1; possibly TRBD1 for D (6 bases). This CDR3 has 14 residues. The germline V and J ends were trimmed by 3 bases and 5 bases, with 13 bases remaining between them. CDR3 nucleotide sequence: TGTGCCAGCAGTTTGGGCCCAGGGGCTACTGAAGCTTTCTTT. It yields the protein CASSLGPGATEAFF.

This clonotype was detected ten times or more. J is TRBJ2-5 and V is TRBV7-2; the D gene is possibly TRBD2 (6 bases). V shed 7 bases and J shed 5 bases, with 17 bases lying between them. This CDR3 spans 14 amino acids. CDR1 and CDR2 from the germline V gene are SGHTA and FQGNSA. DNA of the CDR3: TGTGCCAGCAAATCACAGGCGGGGACGGAGACCCAGTACTTC. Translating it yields CASKSQAGTETQYF.

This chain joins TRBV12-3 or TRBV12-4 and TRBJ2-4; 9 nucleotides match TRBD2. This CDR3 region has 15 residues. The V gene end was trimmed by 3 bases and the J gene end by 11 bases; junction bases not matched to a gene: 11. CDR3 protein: CASSFAGGANYVQYF. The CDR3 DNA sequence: TGTGCCAGCAGTTTTGCGGGGGGGGCCAATTATGTTCAGTACTTC.

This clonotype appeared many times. The CDR3 spells CSASGQGTYEQYF. The DNA of the CDR3 is TGCAGCGCCTCTGGACAGGGAACCTACGAGCAGTACTTC. This sequence joins TRBV29-1 and TRBJ2-7, with 8 bases identical to TRBD1. Germline CDR1 is SQVTM and CDR2 is ANQGSEA. V shed 7 bases, J shed 2 bases, and the junction held 7 bases outside the gene matches. The CDR3 is 13 residues long.

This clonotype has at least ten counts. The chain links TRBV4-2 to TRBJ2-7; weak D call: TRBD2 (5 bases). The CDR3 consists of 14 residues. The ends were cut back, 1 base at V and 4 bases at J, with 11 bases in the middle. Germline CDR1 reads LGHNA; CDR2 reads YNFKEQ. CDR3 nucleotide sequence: TGTGCCAGCAGCCAAGGTTTTAGCGATTACGAGCAGTACTTC. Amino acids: CASSQGFSDYEQYF.

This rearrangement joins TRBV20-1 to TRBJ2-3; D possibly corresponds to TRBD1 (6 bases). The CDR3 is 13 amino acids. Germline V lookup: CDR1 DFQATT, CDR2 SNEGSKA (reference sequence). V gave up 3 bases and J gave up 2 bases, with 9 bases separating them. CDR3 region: CSARTGFTDTQYF. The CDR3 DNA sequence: TGCAGTGCTAGGACAGGATTCACAGATACGCAGTATTTT.

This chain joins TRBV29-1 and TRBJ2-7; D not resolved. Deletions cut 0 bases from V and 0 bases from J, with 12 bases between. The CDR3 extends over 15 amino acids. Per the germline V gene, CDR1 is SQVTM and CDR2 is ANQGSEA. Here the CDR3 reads CSVEDRRRLSYEQYF. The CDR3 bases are TGCAGCGTTGAAGATCGCCGTAGACTCTCCTACGAGCAGTACTTC.

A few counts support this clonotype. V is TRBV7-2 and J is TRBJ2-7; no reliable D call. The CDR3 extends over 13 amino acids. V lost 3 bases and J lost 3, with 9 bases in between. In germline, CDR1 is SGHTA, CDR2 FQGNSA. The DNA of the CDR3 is TGTGCCAGCAGCTTGGAACAGTTCTACGAGCAGTACTTC. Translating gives CASSLEQFYEQYF.

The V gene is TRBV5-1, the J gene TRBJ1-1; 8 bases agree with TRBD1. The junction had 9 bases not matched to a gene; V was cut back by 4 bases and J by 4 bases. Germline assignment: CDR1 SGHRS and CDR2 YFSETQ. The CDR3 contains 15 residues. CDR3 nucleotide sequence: TGCGCCAGCAGCGGCAGGGGGCGAGGGGGCACTGAAGCTTTCTTT. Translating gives CASSGRGRGGTEAFF.

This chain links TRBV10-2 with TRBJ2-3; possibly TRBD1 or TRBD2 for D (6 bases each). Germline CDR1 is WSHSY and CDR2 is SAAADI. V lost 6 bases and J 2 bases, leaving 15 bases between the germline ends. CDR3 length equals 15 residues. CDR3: CASRGPGGFTDTQYF. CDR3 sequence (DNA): TGCGCCAGCAGGGGCCCCGGGGGCTTCACAGATACGCAGTATTTT.

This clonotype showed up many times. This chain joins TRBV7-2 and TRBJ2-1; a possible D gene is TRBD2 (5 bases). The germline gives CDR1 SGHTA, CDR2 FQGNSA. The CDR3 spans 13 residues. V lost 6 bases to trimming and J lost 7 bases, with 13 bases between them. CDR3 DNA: TGTGCCAGCAGTTTCTCCCGGGGTAATGAGCAGTTCTTC. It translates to CASSFSRGNEQFF.

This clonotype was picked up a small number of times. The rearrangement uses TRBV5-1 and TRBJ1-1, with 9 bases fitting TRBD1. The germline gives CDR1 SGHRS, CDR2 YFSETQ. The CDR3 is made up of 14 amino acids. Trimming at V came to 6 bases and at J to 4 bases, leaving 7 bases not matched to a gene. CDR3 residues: CASKTGTGPTEAFF. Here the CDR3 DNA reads TGCGCCAGCAAAACCGGGACAGGGCCCACTGAAGCTTTCTTT.

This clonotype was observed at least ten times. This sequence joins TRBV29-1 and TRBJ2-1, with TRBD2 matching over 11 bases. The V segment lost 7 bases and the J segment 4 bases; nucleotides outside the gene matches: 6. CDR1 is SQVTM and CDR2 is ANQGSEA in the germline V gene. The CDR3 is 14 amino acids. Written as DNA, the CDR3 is TGCAGCGGTATACTAGCGGGGGAATACAATGAGCAGTTCTTC. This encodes CSGILAGEYNEQFF.

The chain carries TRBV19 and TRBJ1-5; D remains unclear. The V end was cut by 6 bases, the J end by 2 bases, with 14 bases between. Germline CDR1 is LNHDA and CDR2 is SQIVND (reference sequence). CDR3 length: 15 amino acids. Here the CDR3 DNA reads TGTGCCAGTAGGAACCAAGGTAGCCGCAATCAGCCCCAGCATTTT. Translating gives CASRNQGSRNQPQHF.

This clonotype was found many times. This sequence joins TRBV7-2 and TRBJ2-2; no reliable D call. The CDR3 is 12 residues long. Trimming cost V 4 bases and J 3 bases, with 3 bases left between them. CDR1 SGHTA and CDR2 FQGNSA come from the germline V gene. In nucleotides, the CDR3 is TGTGCCAGCAGCTACTACACCGGGGAGCTGTTTTTT. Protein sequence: CASSYYTGELFF.

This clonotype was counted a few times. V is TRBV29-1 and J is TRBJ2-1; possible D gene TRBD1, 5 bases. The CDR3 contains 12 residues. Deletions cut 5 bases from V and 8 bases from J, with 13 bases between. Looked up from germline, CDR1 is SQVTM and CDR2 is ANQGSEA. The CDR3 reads CSVRPWGDEQFF. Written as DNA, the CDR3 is TGCAGCGTTAGACCGTGGGGCGATGAGCAGTTCTTC.

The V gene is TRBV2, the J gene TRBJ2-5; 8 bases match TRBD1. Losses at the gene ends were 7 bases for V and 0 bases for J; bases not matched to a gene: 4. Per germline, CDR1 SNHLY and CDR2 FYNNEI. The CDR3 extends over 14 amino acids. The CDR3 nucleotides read TGTGCCAGCAAACGGGACAGGAACCAAGAGACCCAGTACTTC. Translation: CASKRDRNQETQYF. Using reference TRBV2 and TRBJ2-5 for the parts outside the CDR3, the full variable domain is EPEVTQTPSHQVTQMGQEVILRCVPISNHLYFYWYRQILGQKVEFLVSFYNNEISEKSEIFDDQFSVERPDGSNFTLKIRSTKLEDSAMYFCASKRDRNQETQYFGPGTRLLVL.

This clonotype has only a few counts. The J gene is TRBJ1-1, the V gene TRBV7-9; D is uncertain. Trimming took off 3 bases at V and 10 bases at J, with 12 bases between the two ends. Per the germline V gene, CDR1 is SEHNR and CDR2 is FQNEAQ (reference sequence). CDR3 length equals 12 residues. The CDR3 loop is CASSFLDSGAFF. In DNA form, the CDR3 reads TGTGCCAGCAGCTTTCTTGACTCGGGAGCTTTCTTT.

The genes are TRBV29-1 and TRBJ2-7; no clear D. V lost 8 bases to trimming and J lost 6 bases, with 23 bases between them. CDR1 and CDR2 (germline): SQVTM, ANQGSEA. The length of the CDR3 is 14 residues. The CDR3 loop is CSIRPGLHSPEQYF. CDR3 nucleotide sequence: TGCAGCATCCGCCCGGGCCTCCACTCCCCCGAGCAGTACTTC.

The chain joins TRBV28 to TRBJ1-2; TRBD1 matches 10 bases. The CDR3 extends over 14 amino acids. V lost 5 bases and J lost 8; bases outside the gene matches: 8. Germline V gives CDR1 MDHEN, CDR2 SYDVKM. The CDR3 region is CASSTSGTGDGYTF. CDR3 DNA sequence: TGTGCCAGCAGTACCTCCGGGACAGGGGACGGCTACACCTTC.

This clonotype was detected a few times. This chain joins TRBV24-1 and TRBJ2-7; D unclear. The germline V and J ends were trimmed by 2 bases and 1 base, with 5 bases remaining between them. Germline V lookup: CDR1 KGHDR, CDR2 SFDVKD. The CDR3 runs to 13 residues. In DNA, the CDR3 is TGTGCCACCAGTGATTCTGGGTCCTACGAGCAGTACTTC. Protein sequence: CATSDSGSYEQYF.

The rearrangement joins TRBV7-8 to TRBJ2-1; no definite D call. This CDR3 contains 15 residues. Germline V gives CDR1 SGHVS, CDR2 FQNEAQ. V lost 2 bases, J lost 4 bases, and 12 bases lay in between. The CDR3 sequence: CASSLSPDSYNEQFF. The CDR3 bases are TGTGCCAGCAGCTTAAGCCCGGATAGTTACAATGAGCAGTTCTTC.

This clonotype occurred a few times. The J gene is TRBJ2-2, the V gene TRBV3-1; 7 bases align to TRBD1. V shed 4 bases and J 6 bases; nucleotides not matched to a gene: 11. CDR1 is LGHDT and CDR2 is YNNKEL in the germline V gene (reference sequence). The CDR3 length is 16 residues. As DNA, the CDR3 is TGTGCCAGCAGCCCGCCTCTGACAGGGTGGCCCGGGGAGCTGTTTTTT. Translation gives CASSPPLTGWPGELFF.

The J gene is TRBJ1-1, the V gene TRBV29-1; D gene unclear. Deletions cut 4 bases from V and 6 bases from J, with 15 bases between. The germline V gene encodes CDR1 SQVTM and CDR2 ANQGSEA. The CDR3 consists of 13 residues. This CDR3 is CSVVPRAGAEAFF. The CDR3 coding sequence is TGCAGCGTTGTACCGAGGGCAGGAGCTGAAGCTTTCTTT.

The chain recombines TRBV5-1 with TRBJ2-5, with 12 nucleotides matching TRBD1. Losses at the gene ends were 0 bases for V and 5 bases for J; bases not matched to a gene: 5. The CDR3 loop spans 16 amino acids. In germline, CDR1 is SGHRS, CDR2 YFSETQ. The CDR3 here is CASSLEGQGALETQYF. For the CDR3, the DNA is TGCGCCAGCAGCTTGGAGGGACAGGGGGCGTTGGAGACCCAGTACTTC.

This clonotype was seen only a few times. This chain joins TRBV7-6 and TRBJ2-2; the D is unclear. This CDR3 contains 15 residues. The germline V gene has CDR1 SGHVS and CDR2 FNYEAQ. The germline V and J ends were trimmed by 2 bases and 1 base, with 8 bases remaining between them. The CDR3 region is CASSLFSRNTGELFF. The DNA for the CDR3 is TGTGCCAGCAGCTTATTTTCGCGGAACACCGGGGAGCTGTTTTTT.